One and the same sample provided the 11 T cell receptor beta chains below, sequenced in a study of graft-versus-host responses after intestinal transplantation. Here immunoSEQ multiplex PCR was the method, and the copy in TCRdb shows in-frame clones only, minus some. The table includes some 80,000 clones, approximately 90% detected once. For these TCRs, the target antigens are not known. Sequencing used unstimulated CD8+ T cells sorted from spleen or lymph node cells, obtained before transplant. These receptors all come from a human donor who was the organ donor for an intestinal transplant.

This chain links TRBV5-1 with TRBJ2-2; D is possibly TRBD1 (6 bases). The CDR3 has 15 amino acids. Germline V gene lookup returns CDR1 SGHRS and CDR2 YFSETQ. The germline V and J ends were trimmed by 3 bases and 0 bases, with 9 bases remaining between them. CDR3 loop: CASSSGHPNTGELFF. The CDR3 bases are TGCGCCAGCAGCTCGGGACACCCGAACACCGGGGAGCTGTTTTTT.

The chain joins TRBV4-1 to TRBJ2-1, with D unresolved. The CDR3 is made up of 14 amino acids. The germline CDR1 and CDR2 sequences are MGHRA and YSYEKL. With 2 bases removed from V and 8 bases from J, the gap between germline ends came to 13 bases. CDR3 sequence reads: CASSQIRQGYEQFF. The CDR3, as DNA: TGCGCCAGCAGCCAAATCAGGCAAGGGTATGAGCAGTTCTTC.

The chain has TRBV12-5 and TRBJ1-5, with D possibly being TRBD1 (5 bases). CDR3 size: 15 residues. V dropped 7 bases and J dropped 1 base, with 14 bases sitting between them. Per the germline V gene, CDR1 is LGHNT and CDR2 is FRNRAP. In nucleotides, the CDR3 is TGTGCTAGTGCCTCCGCGGACAACAGCAATCAGCCCCAGCATTTT. Its translation: CASASADNSNQPQHF.

The rearrangement links TRBV2 to TRBJ1-5; D unclear. Germline-derived CDR1 and CDR2 are SNHLY and FYNNEI. V shed 1 base and J shed 0 bases, with 7 bases lying between them. The CDR3 consists of 15 residues. CDR3 coding DNA: TGTGCCAGCAGTGAAGGGGCTTATAGCAATCAGCCCCAGCATTTT. Translating gives CASSEGAYSNQPQHF.

This clone is a singleton in its sample. This chain joins TRBV12-5 and TRBJ2-2; a weak D match, TRBD1 (6 bases). Deletions cut 3 bases from V and 5 bases from J, with 19 bases between. CDR3 length: 17 residues. Germline assignment: CDR1 LGHNT and CDR2 FRNRAP. CDR3 nucleotides: TGTGCTAGTGGTTTTCACCCACTAGAGGGGGTTACCGGGGAGCTGTTTTTT. Its translation: CASGFHPLEGVTGELFF.

The rearrangement links TRBV11-3 to TRBJ1-3, with D hard to call. Trimming pared 6 bases from V and 4 bases from J, leaving 4 bases between. The CDR3 has 11 amino acids. Germline lookup yields CDR1 SGHNT and CDR2 YENEEA. CDR3 DNA sequence: TGTGCCAGCAGAGGGGGAAACACCATATATTTT. Residues: CASRGGNTIYF.

This sequence joins TRBV4-1 and TRBJ1-3; D is uncertain. The CDR3 length is 16 residues. Between the trimmed V and J ends, which lost 0 bases and 2 bases, there was a span of 11 bases. Germline CDR1 reads MGHRA; CDR2 reads YSYEKL. CDR3: CASSQDLTLAGNTIYF. The CDR3 region has the DNA TGCGCCAGCAGCCAAGACTTGACCCTCGCTGGAAACACCATATATTTT.

The chain couples TRBV5-1 to TRBJ2-3; 8 bases fit TRBD2. The CDR3 totals 14 residues. The junction had 6 bases not matched to a gene; V was cut back by 7 bases and J by 2 bases. Germline assignment: CDR1 SGHRS and CDR2 YFSETQ. CDR3 amino acids: CASALAEPTDTQYF. In DNA, the CDR3 is TGCGCCAGCGCACTAGCGGAGCCCACAGATACGCAGTATTTT.

This chain joins TRBV19 and TRBJ2-5, with 8 bases matching TRBD2. J was trimmed by 3 bases and V by 3 bases; bases with no gene match: 3. The CDR3 totals 14 residues. Per the germline V gene, CDR1 is LNHDA and CDR2 is SQIVND (reference sequence). CDR3 sequence reads: CASSISGIEETQYF. CDR3 DNA: TGTGCCAGTAGTATTAGCGGGATTGAAGAGACCCAGTACTTC.

The chain uses TRBV4-2 and TRBJ2-5; 10 bases match TRBD2. Trimming took 0 bases from V and 4 from J; bases not matched to a gene: 14. This CDR3 is built from 19 residues. Germline lookup yields CDR1 LGHNA and CDR2 YNFKEQ. CDR3 DNA: TGTGCCAGCAGCCAAGATGGACCAGCGGGAGGGGGATTAGGAGAGACCCAGTACTTC. Amino acid sequence: CASSQDGPAGGGLGETQYF.

This clone was detected a few times. The V and J genes are TRBV4-1 and TRBJ2-4; D perhaps matches TRBD1 (5 bases). The CDR3 runs 13 residues. V lost 0 bases and J 9 bases, leaving 9 bases between the germline ends. CDR1 MGHRA and CDR2 YSYEKL come from the germline V gene. The DNA for the CDR3 is TGCGCCAGCAGCCAAGAGGGGCTGGGCATTCAGTACTTC. It yields the protein CASSQEGLGIQYF.